Listed below are T cell receptor beta chains from one sample, sequenced in a study of blood T cell repertoires in COVID-19. Clones were sequenced by immunoSEQ multiplex PCR, and TCRdb holds only the in-frame ones, with some missing. The sample holds over 100,000 clones; 80% to 90% are singletons and the top ten take less than 8%. Sample: peripheral blood. These receptors were obtained from a woman over 75 with active or convalescent COVID-19. CDR3s include the opening cysteine and the closing phenylalanine or tryptophan. D genes are given only for firm matches. Clone size appears in some rows only: once, few, many, or a class for an expanded clone.

V gene	D gene	J gene	clone size	CDR3 DNA	CDR3 protein
TRBV9	.	TRBJ2-2	once	TGTGCCAGCAGCGTAGTAGGAGCGAACACCGGGGAGCTGTTTTTT	CASSVVGANTGELFF
TRBV9	.	TRBJ1-3	.	TGTGCCAGCAGCGTAGGGGGCGCCGGAAACACCATATATTTT	CASSVGGAGNTIYF
TRBV6-5	.	TRBJ1-2	.	TGTGCCAGCAGTCATGGGGCGGAGTATGGCTACACCTTC	CASSHGAEYGYTF
TRBV4-1	TRBD1	TRBJ1-6	.	TGCGCCAGCAGCCAAGACGGGACAGGTTTTTCACCCCTCCACTTT	CASSQDGTGFSPLHF
TRBV2	TRBD2	TRBJ2-1	.	TGTGCCAGCAGTCCCGGGACTAGCTCCCATGAGCAGTTCTTC	CASSPGTSSHEQFF
TRBV4-2	TRBD2	TRBJ2-5	.	TGTGCCAGCAGCCCAGAGACGACTAGCGGGAGACAAGAGACCCAGTACTTC	CASSPETTSGRQETQYF
TRBV7-9	.	TRBJ2-2	.	TGTGCCAGCAGCTCATATGGACGGAGGGGTTACACCGGGGAGCTGTTTTTT	CASSSYGRRGYTGELFF
TRBV5-4	TRBD2	TRBJ2-5	.	TGTGCCAGCAGCTTTTTAACTAGCGGGAAGCAAGAGACCCAGTACTTC	CASSFLTSGKQETQYF
TRBV27	TRBD1	TRBJ1-1	.	TGTGCCAGCAGTAGGGACAGGGTAGGGGAAGGCACTGAAGCTTTCTTT	CASSRDRVGEGTEAFF
TRBV6-6	.	TRBJ1-6	.	TGTGCCAGCAGTTATAGTCCTAGAAATTCACCCCTCCACTTT	CASSYSPRNSPLHF
TRBV15	.	TRBJ2-1	.	TGTGCCACCAGCAGAGATGTCGTGTCCTACAATGAGCAGTTCTTC	CATSRDVVSYNEQFF
TRBV5-1	.	TRBJ2-1	.	TGCGCCAGCAGCTTGCGGTCTGCGGGACAGTCGGGTGAGCAGTTCTTC	CASSLRSAGQSGEQFF
TRBV3-1/TRBV3-2	.	TRBJ1-4	few	TGTGCCAGCAGCCCCGATCGGGGGGTGTCTAATGAAAAACTGTTTTTT	CASSPDRGVSNEKLFF
TRBV19	TRBD1	TRBJ1-6	.	TGTGCCACACGGGACAGCCTCAATATCCTCCACTTT	CATRDSLNILHF
TRBV2	.	TRBJ1-2	.	TGTGCCAGCAGGCAGACAGGTTACTATGGCTACACCTTC	CASRQTGYYGYTF
TRBV9	TRBD1	TRBJ1-5	few	TGTGCCAGCAGCGTCACAGGGGACTTGGATCAGCCCCAGCATTTT	CASSVTGDLDQPQHF
TRBV11-3	TRBD2	TRBJ2-1	.	TGTGCCAGCAGCTGGCGGGGGGCGGGCAATGAGCAGTTCTTC	CASSWRGAGNEQFF
TRBV9	.	TRBJ2-1	.	TGTGCCAGCAGCGTCCAGAGCCAGGTGAGTGAGCAGTTCTTC	CASSVQSQVSEQFF
TRBV6-4	.	TRBJ1-5	.	TGTGCCAGCAGTGTAGAGGCAGGGGTCCAGCCCCAGCATTTT	CASSVEAGVQPQHF
TRBV6-5	.	TRBJ1-1	.	TGTGCCAGCGGAGAGGCGGGGGGACCCACTGAAGCTTTCTTT	CASGEAGGPTEAFF
TRBV5-4	TRBD2	TRBJ2-1	.	TGTGCCAGCAGCTTAGGGACTAGCGGGAGTCGCAATGAGCAGTTCTTC	CASSLGTSGSRNEQFF
TRBV3-1/TRBV3-2	TRBD1	TRBJ2-3	.	TGTGCCAGCAGCCCGTACTTAATCAGGACAGGCAGCACAGATACGCAGTATTTT	CASSPYLIRTGSTDTQYF
TRBV5-1	.	TRBJ1-1	.	TGCGCCAGCAGTGGCGGTGAGAGGACTGAAGCTTTCTTT	CASSGGERTEAFF
TRBV28	.	TRBJ1-1	.	TGTGCCAGCATCCCTCCCAGGGGAACTGAAGCTTTCTTT	CASIPPRGTEAFF
TRBV5-1	.	TRBJ1-1	few	TGCGCCAGCAGCGACACAGGGACTGAAGCTTTCTTT	CASSDTGTEAFF
TRBV7-9	TRBD1	TRBJ1-6	.	TGTGCCAGCAGCCGGAGCGGGGACAGGGTAGCTTCACCCCTCCACTTT	CASSRSGDRVASPLHF
TRBV30	TRBD1	TRBJ2-7	.	TGTGCCTGGAGCAGACAGGGGGCGAGCTTACAGTACTTC	CAWSRQGASLQYF
TRBV4-2	.	TRBJ2-1	.	TGTGCCAGCAGCCAAGCATCCTACAATGAGCAGTTCTTC	CASSQASYNEQFF
TRBV28	TRBD1	TRBJ1-5	.	TGTGCCAGCAGCGGGACAGGGAGCCAGCCCCAGCATTTT	CASSGTGSQPQHF
TRBV7-6	TRBD2	TRBJ2-1	once	TGTGCCAGCAGCCCTTTGGGTAGCGGGAGTCCCTACAATGAGCAGTTCTTC	CASSPLGSGSPYNEQFF
TRBV5-1	TRBD1	TRBJ1-4	.	TGCGCCAGCAGCCCGGGATCGGGACAGAGGAATGAAAAACTGTTTTTT	CASSPGSGQRNEKLFF
TRBV3-1/TRBV3-2	.	TRBJ2-1	.	TGTGCCAGCAGCCTACAGGGTAATGAGCAGTTCTTC	CASSLQGNEQFF
TRBV5-1	TRBD1	TRBJ2-5	many	TGCGCCAGCTATGACAGGGTAGGAGAGACCCAGTACTTC	CASYDRVGETQYF
TRBV6-5	TRBD2	TRBJ2-1	.	TGTGCCAGCAGTTACTCGAGGCTAGCGGCCTACAATGAGCAGTTCTTC	CASSYSRLAAYNEQFF
TRBV27	TRBD2	TRBJ2-1	.	TGTGCCAGCAGTTCGGGACTAGCGGGAGCCTACAATGAGCAGTTCTTC	CASSSGLAGAYNEQFF
TRBV11-2	.	TRBJ2-5	.	TGTGCCAGCAGCTTTTCAGGGGGGGAGACCCAGTACTTC	CASSFSGGETQYF
TRBV7-8	TRBD2	TRBJ2-3	.	TGTGCCAGCAGCCCACTAGCGGGAGTTCGGTCAGATACGCAGTATTTT	CASSPLAGVRSDTQYF
TRBV6-6	TRBD1	TRBJ1-4	many	TGTGCCAGCAGTTCTCCTAGGACAGGGAGAGAAAAACTGTTTTTT	CASSSPRTGREKLFF
TRBV9	TRBD2	TRBJ2-1	.	TGTGCCAGCAGCGGGACTAGCGGGAGGTATCATGAGCAGTTCTTC	CASSGTSGRYHEQFF
TRBV5-1	.	TRBJ2-7	.	TGCGCCAGCAGCTTGGACAGAGCCTACGAGCAGTACTTC	CASSLDRAYEQYF
TRBV30	.	TRBJ2-1	.	TGTGCCTGGAGTGTACAATTCGCGCAGTTCTTC	CAWSVQFAQFF
TRBV5-1	TRBD1	TRBJ2-1	.	TGCGCCAGCAGCTATTCGACGGGACAGCTCACCAATGAGCAGTTCTTC	CASSYSTGQLTNEQFF
TRBV28	.	TRBJ2-7	.	TGTGCCAGCAGTTCCCCCCGACTAGTTTCGGGCTACGAGCAGTACTTC	CASSSPRLVSGYEQYF
TRBV3-1/TRBV3-2	TRBD1	TRBJ1-1	many	TGTGCCAGCAGCCACGGACAGGAAAGTATGAACACTGAAGCTTTCTTT	CASSHGQESMNTEAFF
TRBV5-1	.	TRBJ2-3	.	TGCGCCAGCAGCCCAAAGCCCATCTCTTCAGATACGCAGTATTTT	CASSPKPISSDTQYF
TRBV28	.	TRBJ2-5	.	TGTGCCAGCAGTTTAAACCCGGTGGAGACCCAGTACTTC	CASSLNPVETQYF
TRBV18	.	TRBJ1-5	.	TGTGCCAGCTCACCAGGTTTCTATAGCAATCAGCCCCAGCATTTT	CASSPGFYSNQPQHF
TRBV7-6	TRBD2	TRBJ2-1	.	TGTGCCAGCAGCTTAGAGGCTAGCGGGAACCGGAATGAGCAGTTCTTC	CASSLEASGNRNEQFF
TRBV5-1	.	TRBJ2-7	.	TGCGCCAGCAGCTTCGGAGTCGCCTACGAGCAGTACTTC	CASSFGVAYEQYF
TRBV3-1/TRBV3-2	.	TRBJ2-1	.	TGTGCCAGCAGCCAAGAGTCGCCTGCTAGCTCCTACAATGAGCAGTTCTTC	CASSQESPASSYNEQFF
TRBV7-6	.	TRBJ2-3	.	TGTGCCAGCAGCTTGAGGACAGCACTGTGGGATACGCAGTATTTT	CASSLRTALWDTQYF
TRBV2	.	TRBJ2-3	.	TGTGCCAGCAGCCCCAGATTGGGGGGAGATACGCAGTATTTT	CASSPRLGGDTQYF
TRBV6-5	TRBD2	TRBJ2-5	.	TGTGCCAGTTCCGGGACTAGCGGGATGGGGACCCAGTACTTC	CASSGTSGMGTQYF
TRBV19	TRBD2	TRBJ2-1	.	TGTGCCAGTAGCGCCGGGACTAGCGGCAACAATGAGCAGTTCTTC	CASSAGTSGNNEQFF